The rows below give T cell receptor beta chains drawn from one sample of a study of neoadjuvant anti-PD-1 for oral cavity cancer. Method: immunoSEQ multiplex PCR; TCRdb's copy keeps in-frame clones and lacks some. The data contain 9,500 to 15,000 clones, 71% of them seen just once; the ten biggest clones take up more than 2%. The sequences come from PBMCs, collected after nivolumab (anti-PD-1) treatment. The receptors originated from a person between 40 and 80 years old with oral cavity squamous cell carcinoma. Each CDR3 is given with its conserved first and last residue. Each record gives: CDR3 length, J gene, V gene, clone size, D gene, CDR3 protein, CDR3 DNA. D genes are given only for firm matches. Expanded clones are given a class, and other clones once, few, many or no size at all.

length: 14
J: TRBJ1-1
V: TRBV5-1
size: -
D: -
CDR3: CASNVTPLGTEAFF
DNA: TGCGCCAGCAATGTCACCCCCCTCGGCACTGAAGCTTTCTTT

length: 13
J: TRBJ1-2
V: TRBV19
size: few
D: TRBD1
CDR3: CASRPADREGYTF
DNA: TGTGCCAGTAGGCCCGCGGACAGGGAAGGCTACACCTTC

length: 16
J: TRBJ2-1
V: TRBV10-3
size: -
D: -
CDR3: CAISETGASPGNEQFF
DNA: TGTGCCATCAGTGAGACCGGGGCTAGCCCAGGGAATGAGCAGTTCTTC

length: 18
J: TRBJ2-7
V: TRBV11-2
size: -
D: -
CDR3: CASSPMNRERRRTYEQYF
DNA: TGTGCCAGCAGCCCCATGAACAGGGAAAGGCGTAGAACCTACGAGCAGTACTTC

length: 12
J: TRBJ1-1
V: TRBV28
size: few
D: -
CDR3: CASSPRYTEAFF
DNA: TGTGCCAGCAGTCCCAGGTACACTGAAGCTTTCTTT

length: 16
J: TRBJ1-5
V: TRBV28
size: few
D: -
CDR3: CASIHGWASINQPQHF
DNA: TGTGCCAGCATCCACGGGTGGGCTTCCATCAATCAGCCCCAGCATTTT

length: 16
J: TRBJ2-7
V: TRBV19
size: -
D: -
CDR3: CASSSKIQGMFYEQYF
DNA: TGTGCCAGTAGTAGCAAAATTCAGGGAATGTTCTACGAGCAGTACTTC

length: 16
J: TRBJ1-1
V: TRBV4-1
size: -
D: -
CDR3: CASSQVWGWNQTEAFF
DNA: TGCGCCAGCAGCCAAGTGTGGGGCTGGAACCAGACTGAAGCTTTCTTT

length: 15
J: TRBJ1-1
V: TRBV9
size: -
D: -
CDR3: CASSSTRGWNTEAFF
DNA: TGTGCCAGCAGCTCCACGAGGGGATGGAACACTGAAGCTTTCTTT

length: 14
J: TRBJ2-3
V: TRBV5-1
size: few
D: -
CDR3: CASSLGGPTDTQYF
DNA: TGCGCCAGCAGCTTGGGGGGACCCACAGATACGCAGTATTTT

length: 14
J: TRBJ2-1
V: TRBV5-4
size: -
D: -
CDR3: CASSLVGAYNEQFF
DNA: TGTGCCAGCAGCTTGGTGGGGGCGTACAATGAGCAGTTCTTC

length: 12
J: TRBJ1-1
V: TRBV6-5
size: -
D: -
CDR3: CASSLRGTEAFF
DNA: TGTGCCAGCAGTCTCAGGGGCACTGAAGCTTTCTTT

length: 16
J: TRBJ2-1
V: TRBV7-6
size: -
D: TRBD2
CDR3: CASSLSQRGGLNEQFF
DNA: TGTGCCAGCAGCTTATCCCAGCGGGGGGGCCTCAATGAGCAGTTCTTC

length: 12
J: TRBJ2-7
V: TRBV5-1
size: -
D: -
CDR3: CASSPDGYEQYF
DNA: TGCGCCAGCAGCCCGGACGGCTACGAGCAGTACTTC

length: 13
J: TRBJ1-5
V: TRBV28
size: few
D: -
CDR3: CASSLTQFQPQHF
DNA: TGTGCCAGCAGTTTAACACAATTTCAGCCCCAGCATTTT

length: 17
J: TRBJ2-2
V: TRBV14
size: few
D: TRBD2
CDR3: CASSLYRGLAGAGELFF
DNA: TGTGCCAGCAGCCTCTATAGGGGACTAGCGGGAGCCGGGGAGCTGTTTTTT

length: 15
J: TRBJ2-1
V: TRBV7-8
size: -
D: TRBD2
CDR3: CASSPTGTSGNEQFF
DNA: TGTGCCAGCAGCCCAACCGGGACTAGCGGGAATGAGCAGTTCTTC

length: 14
J: TRBJ2-5
V: TRBV9
size: -
D: -
CDR3: CASSTGSQQETQYF
DNA: TGTGCCAGCAGCACCGGGAGCCAACAAGAGACCCAGTACTTC

length: 15
J: TRBJ2-2
V: TRBV15
size: few
D: -
CDR3: CATSRDGAYTGELFF
DNA: TGTGCCACCAGCAGAGATGGGGCCTACACCGGGGAGCTGTTTTTT

length: 16
J: TRBJ1-3
V: TRBV30
size: few
D: -
CDR3: CAWSAGPALSGNTIYF
DNA: TGTGCCTGGAGTGCGGGACCGGCCCTGTCTGGAAACACCATATATTTT

length: 14
J: TRBJ1-1
V: TRBV29-1
size: few
D: TRBD1
CDR3: CSARRDSKNTEAFF
DNA: TGCAGCGCAAGAAGGGACAGCAAGAACACTGAAGCTTTCTTT

length: 13
J: TRBJ1-2
V: TRBV5-1
size: -
D: TRBD1
CDR3: CASSPHRGNVYTF
DNA: TGCGCCAGCAGTCCTCACAGGGGGAACGTTTACACCTTC

length: 16
J: TRBJ2-2
V: TRBV9
size: -
D: TRBD2
CDR3: CASSVEAGGLYGELFF
DNA: TGTGCCAGCAGCGTAGAGGCGGGGGGGCTCTACGGGGAGCTGTTTTTT

length: 15
J: TRBJ2-7
V: TRBV7-2
size: -
D: TRBD2
CDR3: CASSPRDYISYEQYF
DNA: TGTGCCAGCAGCCCCCGGGACTATATCTCCTACGAGCAGTACTTC

length: 13
J: TRBJ1-5
V: TRBV25-1
size: -
D: -
CDR3: CASSATANQPQHF
DNA: TGTGCCAGCAGTGCCACAGCAAATCAGCCCCAGCATTTT

length: 13
J: TRBJ1-2
V: TRBV2
size: few
D: TRBD1
CDR3: CASSTTGGYGYTF
DNA: TGTGCCAGCAGTACGACAGGGGGCTATGGCTACACCTTC

length: 14
J: TRBJ2-7
V: TRBV28
size: -
D: -
CDR3: CASRPRGRTYEQYF
DNA: TGTGCCAGCAGACCCCGGGGGCGAACCTACGAGCAGTACTTC

length: 14
J: TRBJ2-3
V: TRBV5-1
size: -
D: TRBD2
CDR3: CASKLAGFTDTQYF
DNA: TGCGCCAGCAAACTAGCGGGGTTCACAGATACGCAGTATTTT

length: 15
J: TRBJ1-5
V: TRBV2
size: -
D: TRBD1
CDR3: CASKDRGLSNQPQHF
DNA: TGTGCCAGCAAAGACAGGGGCTTGAGCAATCAGCCCCAGCATTTT

length: 14
J: TRBJ2-5
V: TRBV5-4
size: few
D: -
CDR3: CASSLMGSQETQYF
DNA: TGTGCCAGCAGCTTGATGGGGAGTCAAGAGACCCAGTACTTC

length: 14
J: TRBJ2-5
V: TRBV6-1
size: -
D: -
CDR3: CASSRMGNKETQYF
DNA: TGTGCCAGCAGCCGAATGGGGAACAAAGAGACCCAGTACTTC

length: 15
J: TRBJ1-5
V: TRBV7-8
size: -
D: -
CDR3: CASSPEGTGNQPQHF
DNA: TGTGCCAGCAGCCCGGAAGGGACCGGCAATCAGCCCCAGCATTTT

length: 14
J: TRBJ1-5
V: TRBV6-5
size: -
D: -
CDR3: CASSPTARDQPQHF
DNA: TGTGCCAGCAGTCCGACAGCCCGCGATCAGCCCCAGCATTTT

length: 18
J: TRBJ2-2
V: TRBV28
size: -
D: -
CDR3: CASSRARLGLSNTGELFF
DNA: TGTGCCAGCAGCCGCGCCCGGTTGGGACTTTCGAACACCGGGGAGCTGTTTTTT

length: 13
J: TRBJ1-2
V: TRBV6-1
size: -
D: -
CDR3: CASTPTGFYGYTF
DNA: TGTGCCAGCACCCCCACAGGGTTCTATGGCTACACCTTC

length: 14
J: TRBJ2-7
V: TRBV6-5
size: -
D: TRBD1
CDR3: CASSNGQDPYEQYF
DNA: TGTGCCAGCAGTAACGGACAGGACCCCTACGAGCAGTACTTC

length: 15
J: TRBJ2-1
V: TRBV6-9
size: -
D: -
CDR3: CASKRAGKVYNEQFF
DNA: TGTGCCAGCAAGAGGGCCGGTAAGGTATACAATGAGCAGTTCTTC

length: 15
J: TRBJ1-2
V: TRBV9
size: -
D: -
CDR3: CASSGVGLRVYGYTF
DNA: TGTGCCAGCAGCGGGGTGGGGCTGAGGGTCTATGGCTACACCTTC

length: 14
J: TRBJ2-1
V: TRBV29-1
size: -
D: -
CDR3: CSVGYGTVFNEQFF
DNA: TGCAGCGTTGGATACGGGACGGTTTTTAATGAGCAGTTCTTC

length: 15
J: TRBJ1-1
V: TRBV7-9
size: once
D: -
CDR3: CASSLNRGADTEAFF
DNA: TGTGCCAGCAGCTTAAATCGGGGGGCGGACACTGAAGCTTTCTTT

length: 13
J: TRBJ2-2
V: TRBV7-9
size: -
D: -
CDR3: CASSLRGTGELFF
DNA: TGTGCCAGCAGCCTCAGGGGCACCGGGGAGCTGTTTTTT

length: 18
J: TRBJ2-4
V: TRBV7-9
size: -
D: -
CDR3: CASSLALVTSLAKNIQYF
DNA: TGTGCCAGCAGCTTAGCGCTCGTGACCAGCCTGGCCAAAAACATTCAGTACTTC

length: 14
J: TRBJ2-5
V: TRBV19
size: -
D: -
CDR3: CASSMGTSPETQYF
DNA: TGTGCCAGTAGTATGGGGACAAGCCCAGAGACCCAGTACTTC

length: 15
J: TRBJ1-4
V: TRBV28
size: -
D: -
CDR3: CASSRGGPGNEKLFF
DNA: TGTGCCAGCAGTCGCGGGGGGCCTGGAAATGAAAAACTGTTTTTT